This T cell receptor beta chain was sequenced in a study of blood T cell repertoires in COVID-19. As for the study in general: Collection of acute and convalescent COVID-19 samples took place in the United States, Italy and Spain. T cells, B-cell-depleted T cells, or PBMCs supplied cDNA or gDNA.

Authors' processing steps: Estimates of nucleated cell counts were drawn from the amplification of reference gene primers. Generated by immunoSEQ multiplex PCR, the TCRdb table keeps only in-frame clones and is missing some. V, J and clone size reflect that table, while D and trimming were determined from the DNA. This table has a few hundred thousand clones, more than 70% appearing once. The receptor's source is a woman in her fifties or sixties with acute or convalescent COVID-19. Input material: peripheral blood.

The CDR3 region is CASSQDSDFSYNEQFF. The CDR3 DNA sequence: TGTGCCAGCAGCCAAGATAGTGATTTTTCCTACAATGAGCAGTTCTTC. This chain connects TRBV4-2 to TRBJ2-1; D is unclear. The CDR3 sequence is 16 residues long. Germline-derived CDR1 and CDR2 are LGHNA and YNFKEQ. V dropped 0 bases and J dropped 1 base, with 10 bases sitting between them.